Listed here is a single T cell receptor (beta chain). Under the authors' procedure: The authors estimated nucleated cell counts from reference gene primer amplification. Sequencing used immunoSEQ multiplex PCR; TCRdb keeps in-frame clones, though not all of them. V, J and clone size are taken as reported in that table, and D and trimming were inferred from the DNA itself. The table includes about 120,000 clones, 85% to 90% detected once. This CDR3 region has 15 residues. Trimming removed 3 bases at V and 0 bases at J, with 13 bases between. The germline V gene has CDR1 SGHRS and CDR2 YFSETQ. The sample is drawn from a study of blood T cell repertoires in COVID-19.

The sequencing sample was made of peripheral blood. This sequence was found in a man at least 80 years old with active or convalescent COVID-19. The V and J genes are TRBV5-1 and TRBJ2-7; D ambiguous. In DNA form, the CDR3 reads TGCGCCAGCAGCTCGATACCATCTAGCTCCTACGAGCAGTACTTC. Translation: CASSSIPSSSYEQYF. Based on the CDR3 plus reference TRBV5-1 and TRBJ2-7, the full variable domain is KAGVTQTPRYLIKTRGQQVTLSCSPISGHRSVSWYQQTPGQGLQFLFEYFSETQRNKGNFPGRFSGRQFSNSRSEMNVSTLELGDSALYLCASSSIPSSSYEQYFGPGTRLTVT.